This T cell receptor beta chain was identified in a study of T cells in Graves' hyperthyroidism and ophthalmopathy. Turning to the study itself: Upon initial diagnosis and before any treatment, peripheral blood was collected.

TCR beta CDR3 regions were amplified from RNA. First-round RT-PCR targeting the TCR CDR3 was performed with the HTBI primer set. From the multiplex PCR reads, TCRdb called clonotypes with MiXCR, one entry per CDR3 protein. The sample contains some 320,000 distinct CDR3 sequences, roughly 13% of which appear only once. This clonotype was counted at least ten times. The CDR3 is 15 residues long. CDR1 and CDR2 (germline): SGHVS, FQNEAQ. V trimming: 2 bases; J trimming: 6 bases; junction bases outside the gene matches: 6. Thyroid ultrasound and orbital computed tomography, with clinical symptoms and serum thyroxine and TRAb, informed diagnoses.

The chain employs TRBV7-8 and TRBJ2-2, with 7 bases matching TRBD2. The receptor was derived from a woman aged 40 to 50 with Graves' ophthalmopathy. Sequenced material: blood. CDR3 nucleotide sequence: TGTGCCAGCAGCTTAATCGGAGCGGGACCCGGGGAGCTGTTTTTT. Amino acids: CASSLIGAGPGELFF.